This TCR beta chain was captured by sequencing in a study of PD-L1 blockade in urothelial cancer. This clone was counted once. Time point noted: peripheral blood 6 weeks after treatment start. Germline V gene sequence: CDR1 SGDLS, CDR2 YYNGEE. V lost 3 bases to trimming and J lost 7 bases; unmatched junction nucleotides: 3. The CDR3 is 13 amino acids. Sequenced by immunoSEQ multiplex PCR; TCRdb stores in-frame clones only, minus some. The table has tens of thousands of clones, roughly nine tenths seen once. This receptor was identified in a man aged 65 to 85 with urothelial cancer. Sample: PBMCs, taken around atezolizumab (anti-PD-L1) treatment. V and J are TRBV9 and TRBJ2-1; 8 bases are a match to TRBD1. The CDR3: CASSGQGSNEQFF. In DNA form, the CDR3 reads TGTGCCAGCAGCGGACAGGGGTCTAATGAGCAGTTCTTC.